Below, 31 T cell receptor beta chains from the same sample are listed, as sequenced in a study of cytomegalovirus exposure and HLA in healthy donors (dated by TCRdb to about 2017). The library relied on the immunoSEQ multiplex PCR assay. For the multiplex PCR, a mixture combining 60 forward primers for TCR Vbeta segments and 13 reverse primers for TCR Jbeta segments was used. TCRdb mirrors the immuneACCESS table, restricted to in-frame sequences. Some clones are absent from its copies; in checked studies, under half trace to an unresolved V gene, and the reason for the others is unknown. The sample profile shows about 38,000 clones; roughly 69% of them were found once. The ten top clones hold 5% to 8% of the sample. Specimen: PBMCs. The receptors were sampled from a young man in good health and CMV-seronegative.

In its sample, this clone was seen many times. CDR3 sequence (DNA): TGTGCCAGCAGTGAAGGGAACAGGGTTGAGCAGTTCTTC. It is translated as CASSEGNRVEQFF. The J gene is TRBJ2-1, the V gene TRBV6-1; maybe TRBD1 (6 bases). CDR3 length equals 13 residues. From germline, CDR1 is MNHNS and CDR2 SASEGT. V was pared by 1 base and J by 9 bases, with 10 bases between.

The rearrangement joins TRBV27 to TRBJ2-2; no clear D gene. V lost 5 bases, J lost 2 bases, and 6 bases lay in between. Germline lookup yields CDR1 MNHEY and CDR2 SMNVEV (reference sequence). This CDR3 has 13 amino acids. In nucleotides, the CDR3 is TGTGCCAGCAGTCCGACAAACACCGGGGAGCTGTTTTTT. Protein product: CASSPTNTGELFF.

This clone was seen once. CDR3 nucleotide sequence: TGTGCCAGCTCACCAATAGCTTCGAACACCGGGGAGCTGTTTTTT. Amino acid sequence: CASSPIASNTGELFF. J is TRBJ2-2 and V is TRBV18; D is ambiguous. This CDR3 has 15 residues. CDR1 is KGHSH and CDR2 is LQKENI in the germline V gene. Trimming cost V 2 bases and J 0 bases, with 7 bases left between them.

The rearrangement links TRBV7-6 to TRBJ2-1, with 8 bases identical to TRBD2. The CDR3 spans 16 residues. Per the germline V gene, CDR1 is SGHVS and CDR2 is FNYEAQ. J lost 4 bases, V lost 5 bases, and 10 bases had no gene match. CDR3 sequence: CASSPQALAGYNEQFF. The CDR3 DNA follows: TGTGCCAGCAGCCCCCAGGCGCTAGCGGGTTACAATGAGCAGTTCTTC.

This sequence joins TRBV11-2 and TRBJ1-2; 11 nucleotides agree with TRBD1. Per the germline V gene, CDR1 is SGHAT and CDR2 is FQNNGV. The V segment lost 7 bases and the J segment 8 bases; nucleotides outside the gene matches: 12. The length of the CDR3 is 15 residues. This CDR3 reads CASTPWGTGGRGYTF. The CDR3 DNA is TGTGCCAGCACCCCCTGGGGGACAGGGGGTAGAGGCTACACCTTC.

This clone has just a few counts. The chain employs TRBV29-1 and TRBJ2-1; perhaps TRBD1 as D (5 bases). CDR1 and CDR2 (germline): SQVTM, ANQGSEA. CDR3 length equals 12 residues. The V and J ends lost 6 bases and 5 bases respectively, with 11 bases between them. CDR3 sequence reads: CSVPDRHNEQFF. The CDR3 nucleotides read TGCAGCGTCCCCGACAGACACAATGAGCAGTTCTTC.

The V call is TRBV5-1, the J call TRBJ2-7; weak D call: TRBD1 (6 bases). The CDR3 has 14 amino acids. Germline loops: CDR1 SGHRS, CDR2 YFSETQ. V was cut by 5 bases and J by 5 bases, with 17 bases left in between. The CDR3: CASRPTQGWDEQYF. CDR3 nucleotide sequence: TGCGCCAGCAGGCCGACTCAGGGGTGGGACGAGCAGTACTTC. The full variable domain, completed using reference TRBV5-1 and TRBJ2-7, is KAGVTQTPRYLIKTRGQQVTLSCSPISGHRSVSWYQQTPGQGLQFLFEYFSETQRNKGNFPGRFSGRQFSNSRSEMNVSTLELGDSALYLCASRPTQGWDEQYFGPGTRLTVT.

The rearrangement links TRBV6-5 to TRBJ1-4, with TRBD1 identical over 8 bases. CDR3 length: 12 residues. CDR1 MNHEY and CDR2 SVGAGI come from the germline V gene. The trim removed 6 bases at V and 10 bases at J, leaving 4 bases unmatched. CDR3 sequence: CASRGDRGKLFF. Here the CDR3 DNA reads TGTGCCAGCAGGGGCGACAGGGGAAAACTGTTTTTT.

J is TRBJ2-7 and V is TRBV4-1, with TRBD2 identical over 7 bases. Trimming took 1 base from V and 3 from J; bases not matched to a gene: 6. Germline V gene sequence: CDR1 MGHRA, CDR2 YSYEKL. CDR3 size: 15 residues. The CDR3 loop is CASSQGSAGSYEQYF. The CDR3, as DNA: TGCGCCAGCAGCCAAGGTTCAGCGGGGAGCTACGAGCAGTACTTC.

The genes are TRBV19 and TRBJ2-7; no definite D call. Germline V gives CDR1 LNHDA, CDR2 SQIVND (reference sequence). There are 13 residues in the CDR3. V was pared by 2 bases and J by 6 bases, with 11 bases between. The DNA of the CDR3 is TGTGCCAGTAGTATAAACCCCCTCGGCGAGCAGTACTTC. Its translation: CASSINPLGEQYF. Full variable domain (missing parts from reference TRBV19 and TRBJ2-7): DGGITQSPKYLFRKEGQNVTLSCEQNLNHDAMYWYRQDPGQGLRLIYYSQIVNDFQKGDIAEGYSVSREKKESFPLTVTSAQKNPTAFYLCASSINPLGEQYFGPGTRLTVT.

The rearrangement uses TRBV4-1 and TRBJ2-7; 11 bases map to TRBD1. J was trimmed by 7 bases and V by 0 bases; bases with no gene match: 14. Germline CDR1 and CDR2: MGHRA and YSYEKL. The CDR3 spans 18 residues. CDR3 sequence: CASSQDEASDRGREEQYF. The CDR3, as DNA: TGCGCCAGCAGCCAAGATGAGGCGTCGGACAGGGGGCGCGAGGAGCAGTACTTC.

The CDR3 coding sequence is TGTGCCAGCATCGGGGACTCCTCCTACGAGCAGTACTTC. It is translated as CASIGDSSYEQYF. This chain links TRBV27 with TRBJ2-7, with D maybe TRBD2 (6 bases). CDR3 length: 13 amino acids. V was pared by 7 bases and J by 0 bases, with 10 bases between. Germline V gene sequence: CDR1 MNHEY, CDR2 SMNVEV (reference sequence).

This clone was observed a handful of times. The chain is built from TRBV5-1 and TRBJ1-5, with 8 bases lining up with TRBD1. The V segment lost 0 bases and the J segment 5 bases; nucleotides outside the gene matches: 4. Germline V gives CDR1 SGHRS, CDR2 YFSETQ. The CDR3 has 15 residues. Written as DNA, the CDR3 is TGCGCCAGCAGCTTGGAGCCAGGGGGCGATCAGCCCCAGCATTTT. Its protein product is CASSLEPGGDQPQHF.

This clone was observed a handful of times. V usage is TRBV5-4 and J usage is TRBJ2-5, with D maybe TRBD1 (7 bases). Trimming took 0 bases from V and 4 from J, leaving 19 bases between them. Germline-derived CDR1 and CDR2 are SGHNT and YYREEE (reference sequence). The CDR3 extends over 17 amino acids. CDR3 DNA sequence: TGTGCCAGCAGCTTGGAGGAGACAGGGCGGGGCATAGAGACCCAGTACTTC. Translated, it gives CASSLEETGRGIETQYF.

This rearrangement joins TRBV7-9 to TRBJ2-1; 9 bases agree with TRBD1. Germline V gene sequence: CDR1 SEHNR, CDR2 FQNEAQ (reference sequence). The V and J ends lost 8 bases and 7 bases, in that order; junction bases with no gene match: 9. This CDR3 has 14 residues. The CDR3 spells CASGLGTGPNEQFF. Written as DNA, the CDR3 is TGTGCCAGCGGTTTGGGGACAGGGCCGAATGAGCAGTTCTTC.

The chain links TRBV2 to TRBJ2-2; TRBD1 matches at 11 bases. The length of the CDR3 is 17 residues. Per the germline V gene, CDR1 is SNHLY and CDR2 is FYNNEI. V shed 2 bases and J 4 bases; nucleotides not matched to a gene: 6. The CDR3 nucleotides read TGTGCCAGCAGTGAACCGGACAGGGGGCTCGTCACCGGGGAGCTGTTTTTT. Translated: CASSEPDRGLVTGELFF.

This sequence joins TRBV5-6 and TRBJ1-1; the D gene is possibly TRBD1 (6 bases). The CDR3 sequence is 14 residues long. The germline V gene encodes CDR1 SGHDT and CDR2 YYEEEE. Between the trimmed V and J ends, which lost 2 bases and 5 bases, there was a span of 13 bases. The CDR3 region has the DNA TGTGCCAGCAGCTTTGGGCAGGGGTTTACTGAAGCTTTCTTT. Amino acids: CASSFGQGFTEAFF.

The V call is TRBV18, the J call TRBJ2-3; TRBD2 might be the D (5 bases). The V end was cut by 3 bases, the J end by 5 bases, with 9 bases between. Looked up from germline, CDR1 is KGHSH and CDR2 is LQKENI. The length of the CDR3 is 13 residues. The CDR3, as DNA: TGTGCCAGCTCACCGAACGGGGAAGATACGCAGTATTTT. Protein sequence: CASSPNGEDTQYF.

This clone was seen once. The genes are TRBV10-1 and TRBJ1-5; no clear D gene. Trimming took off 3 bases at V and 6 bases at J, with 6 bases between the two ends. CDR1 WNHNN and CDR2 SYGVQD come from the germline V gene (reference sequence). The CDR3 totals 12 residues. CDR3 amino acids: CASSDSVQPQHF. The CDR3 DNA sequence: TGCGCCAGCAGTGATAGCGTTCAGCCCCAGCATTTT.

V gene TRBV6-1 combines with J gene TRBJ1-1; 7 bases agree with TRBD1. CDR3 length: 14 amino acids. Germline CDR1 reads MNHNS; CDR2 reads SASEGT. The ends lost 5 bases at V and 3 bases at J; junction bases unmatched: 6. The CDR3 is CASSQTGKDTEAFF. For the CDR3, the DNA is TGTGCCAGCAGTCAGACAGGGAAAGACACTGAAGCTTTCTTT.

This clone has a handful of counts. At one of its ends the junction is not consistent with the germline gene, which may arise from a read error. The chain recombines TRBV7-7 with TRBJ2-7; no clear D. Germline CDR1 reads SSHAT; CDR2 reads FNYEAQ (reference sequence). The CDR3 sequence is 11 residues long. DNA for the CDR3: TGTGCTAGCAGCCCCCTCGACGAGCAGTACTTC. As protein: CASSPLDEQYF.

The J gene is TRBJ1-1, the V gene TRBV13; the match to TRBD1 covers 9 bases. Per the germline V gene, CDR1 is PRHDT and CDR2 is FYEKMQ (reference sequence). V lost 3 bases to trimming and J lost 4 bases; unmatched junction nucleotides: 6. The CDR3 runs 15 residues. The CDR3, as DNA: TGTGCCAGCAGCTTTAGACAGGGGGTGTTCACTGAAGCTTTCTTT. This encodes CASSFRQGVFTEAFF.

This clone has just a few counts. The chain employs TRBV29-1 and TRBJ2-3, with a tentative D call TRBD2 (6 bases). Trimming left V 4 bases short and J 3 bases short, with 11 bases between. The CDR3 extends over 13 amino acids. CDR1 SQVTM and CDR2 ANQGSEA come from the germline V gene. In DNA form, the CDR3 reads TGCAGCGTTGCGGGGGTTTGGACAGATACGCAGTATTTT. This codes for CSVAGVWTDTQYF.

This clone was found a few times. The chain couples TRBV7-9 to TRBJ1-2; D remains ambiguous. V shed 5 bases and J shed 1 base, with 11 bases lying between them. The germline V gene has CDR1 SEHNR and CDR2 FQNEAQ (reference sequence). The CDR3 spans 14 residues. CDR3 in DNA: TGTGCCAGCAGCCCGGAGCCCCTTAACTATGGCTACACCTTC. This sequence encodes CASSPEPLNYGYTF.

Regarding this clone: A read error may produce the germline difference seen at one junction end. The rearrangement links TRBV28 to TRBJ1-2; D gene ambiguous. Germline V CDR1 and CDR2: MDHEN, SYDVKM. CDR3 length equals 15 residues. Here the CDR3 reads CASTLGSGGSYGYTF. The CDR3 DNA sequence: TGTGCCAGCACTTTAGGGTCAGGAGGGAGCTATGGCTACACCTTC.

This clone has just a few counts. The V gene is TRBV7-8, the J gene TRBJ1-6, with D maybe TRBD1 (6 bases). CDR1 SGHVS and CDR2 FQNEAQ come from the germline V gene. The CDR3 has 14 amino acids. V was trimmed by 8 bases and J by 10 bases, leaving 18 bases between them. The CDR3 DNA reads as TGTGCCAGCGGGCCCATACAGGGCTGGTCACCCCTCCACTTT. Translated, it gives CASGPIQGWSPLHF.

The chain links TRBV11-2 to TRBJ1-4; 10 bases line up with TRBD1. Germline V gene sequence: CDR1 SGHAT, CDR2 FQNNGV. V shed 4 bases, J shed 5 bases, and the junction held 1 base outside the gene matches. The CDR3 has 14 amino acids. CDR3 region: CASSSGQGNEKLFF. The CDR3 bases are TGTGCCAGCAGCTCGGGACAGGGGAATGAAAAACTGTTTTTT.

The rearrangement links TRBV6-5 to TRBJ1-6; no firm D call. V shed 7 bases and J shed 7 bases, with 17 bases lying between them. The CDR3 contains 15 residues. Germline lookup yields CDR1 MNHEY and CDR2 SVGAGI. CDR3 sequence (DNA): TGTGCCAGCACCCCAACTGAGGGAAGGAATTCACCCCTCCACTTT. It encodes CASTPTEGRNSPLHF.

The chain joins TRBV5-1 to TRBJ2-5; 9 bases match TRBD2. The germline gives CDR1 SGHRS, CDR2 YFSETQ. The CDR3 consists of 14 residues. The V gene end was trimmed by 6 bases and the J gene end by 4 bases; junction bases not matched to a gene: 7. CDR3 loop: CASIPDSGRETQYF. CDR3 DNA: TGCGCCAGCATCCCGGATAGCGGGAGAGAGACCCAGTACTTC.

The chain recombines TRBV9 with TRBJ2-5; 8 nucleotides agree with TRBD2. The V gene end was trimmed by 6 bases and the J gene end by 5 bases; junction bases not matched to a gene: 9. Germline CDR1 SGDLS, CDR2 YYNGEE. There are 14 residues in the CDR3. CDR3: CASTLTGGLETQYF. The CDR3 nucleotides read TGTGCCAGCACACTCACGGGGGGGCTGGAGACCCAGTACTTC.

Sample share makes this clone large. This chain links TRBV10-2 with TRBJ2-7; 7 bases map to TRBD1. The V gene's germline CDR1 is WSHSY and CDR2 SAAADI. The CDR3 consists of 13 residues. V lost 6 bases and J lost 0; bases outside the gene matches: 2. For the CDR3, the DNA is TGCGCCAGCAGAGGGACAGACTCCTACGAGCAGTACTTC. This encodes CASRGTDSYEQYF.